This TCR beta chain was captured in a study of blood T cell repertoires in COVID-19. For the study at large: Material from acute and convalescent COVID-19 was sourced from the United States, Italy and Spain. From T cells, B-cell-depleted T cells, or PBMCs came the material, which was cDNA or gDNA.

Original processing methods: How many nucleated cells were present was estimated from reference gene primer amplification. The assay was immunoSEQ multiplex PCR, and TCRdb's table has in-frame clones only and misses some. The DNA was the basis for D and trimming; V, J and clone size are from that table. The data contain 100,000 or so clones, almost 80% of them seen just once; the ten biggest clones take up under 35%. This clone was recorded once. This receptor was obtained from a man between 65 and 80 years old with active or convalescent COVID-19. Sequenced material: peripheral blood.

CDR3 amino acids: CASSQTLRSSGKETQYF. In DNA, the CDR3 is TGTGCCAGCAGCCAGACCCTTCGCTCTAGCGGGAAAGAGACCCAGTACTTC. The chain links TRBV3-1 (or the pseudogene TRBV3-2) to TRBJ2-5; 9 bases agree with TRBD2. The CDR3 extends over 17 amino acids. The V gene's germline CDR1 is LGHDT and CDR2 YNNKEL (reference sequence). The V gene end was trimmed by 3 bases and the J gene end by 3 bases; junction bases not matched to a gene: 11.